These T cell receptor beta chains were read from a single sample in a study of OX40 agonist ivuxolimab in advanced cancers. Data came from immunoSEQ multiplex PCR; TCRdb stores just in-frame clones and leaves some out. The table has 65,000 to 70,000 clones, 85% to 90% seen once. Sequences were derived from CD4+ or CD8+ T cells sorted from blood, sampled in a trial of the OX40 agonist ivuxolimab. These receptors were collected from an adult with an advanced solid tumor such as melanoma, head and neck, liver or kidney cancer. Both conserved end residues are part of each CDR3. D genes are given only for firm matches. Clone size is given for some rows only: seen once, a few or many times, or a class if the clone is expanded.

clone_size: -; d_call: -; v_call: TRBV4-1; cdr3_length: 18; j_call: TRBJ2-5; cdr3_nt: TGCGCCAGCAGCCAATGGGAAGACTACCAGATGTTCCAAGAGACCCAGTACTTC; cdr3_aa: CASSQWEDYQMFQETQYF
clone_size: few; d_call: -; v_call: TRBV6-6; cdr3_length: 13; j_call: TRBJ1-5; cdr3_nt: TGTGCCAGCAGCCAGGGTGTGGGACAGCCCCAGCATTTT; cdr3_aa: CASSQGVGQPQHF
clone_size: -; d_call: -; v_call: TRBV13; cdr3_length: 17; j_call: TRBJ2-6; cdr3_nt: TGTGCCAGCAGCTTAGGGGTGGGCCTTTCTGGGGCCAACGTCCTGACTTTC; cdr3_aa: CASSLGVGLSGANVLTF
clone_size: -; d_call: -; v_call: TRBV19; cdr3_length: 15; j_call: TRBJ1-2; cdr3_nt: TGTGCCAGTAGTCCTGACGCAGGGCAGGGTGATGGCTACACCTTC; cdr3_aa: CASSPDAGQGDGYTF
clone_size: -; d_call: -; v_call: TRBV9; cdr3_length: 15; j_call: TRBJ2-1; cdr3_nt: TGTGCCAGCAGCGTTACTTACTCCTCCTACAATGAGCAGTTCTTC; cdr3_aa: CASSVTYSSYNEQFF
clone_size: -; d_call: -; v_call: TRBV11-2; cdr3_length: 13; j_call: TRBJ1-2; cdr3_nt: TGTGCCAGCGCTCAGGGAGGGACCTATGGCTACACCTTC; cdr3_aa: CASAQGGTYGYTF
clone_size: -; d_call: TRBD1; v_call: TRBV6-5; cdr3_length: 15; j_call: TRBJ2-7; cdr3_nt: TGTGCCAGCAGTTACCTCGGGACAGCAGCCTACGAGCAGTACTTC; cdr3_aa: CASSYLGTAAYEQYF
clone_size: -; d_call: -; v_call: TRBV13; cdr3_length: 14; j_call: TRBJ1-1; cdr3_nt: TGTGCCAGCAGCCCCTCCGACACAGACACTGAAGCTTTCTTT; cdr3_aa: CASSPSDTDTEAFF
clone_size: -; d_call: TRBD2; v_call: TRBV19; cdr3_length: 17; j_call: TRBJ2-1; cdr3_nt: TGTGCCAGTAGTATCTTTGGGCTAGCGGGAGCGGACAATGAGCAGTTCTTC; cdr3_aa: CASSIFGLAGADNEQFF
clone_size: -; d_call: -; v_call: TRBV4-3; cdr3_length: 17; j_call: TRBJ2-1; cdr3_nt: TGCGCCAGCAGCCAAGATCTGAGGGTAGGGACTTACAATGAGCAGTTCTTC; cdr3_aa: CASSQDLRVGTYNEQFF
clone_size: few; d_call: TRBD1; v_call: TRBV11-3; cdr3_length: 14; j_call: TRBJ2-1; cdr3_nt: TGTGCCAGCAGGGACAGGGACCCGTTCAATGAGCAGTTCTTC; cdr3_aa: CASRDRDPFNEQFF
clone_size: -; d_call: -; v_call: TRBV13; cdr3_length: 12; j_call: TRBJ1-5; cdr3_nt: TGTGCCAGCAGCTTAGGAGGTCAGCCCCAGCATTTT; cdr3_aa: CASSLGGQPQHF
clone_size: once; d_call: -; v_call: TRBV6-6; cdr3_length: 15; j_call: TRBJ1-1; cdr3_nt: TGTGCCAGCAGTCGTGTAATCAGGGAGAACACTGAAGCTTTCTTT; cdr3_aa: CASSRVIRENTEAFF
clone_size: -; d_call: -; v_call: TRBV6-1; cdr3_length: 18; j_call: TRBJ1-2; cdr3_nt: TGTGCCAGCAGTGAACAGATGTGGGGGTCCCCTACTAACTATGGCTACACCTTC; cdr3_aa: CASSEQMWGSPTNYGYTF
clone_size: once; d_call: -; v_call: TRBV6-5; cdr3_length: 15; j_call: TRBJ2-2; cdr3_nt: TGTGCCAGCAGTCCGGAGACGGCGAACACCGGGGAGCTGTTTTTT; cdr3_aa: CASSPETANTGELFF
clone_size: -; d_call: -; v_call: TRBV19; cdr3_length: 14; j_call: TRBJ1-5; cdr3_nt: TGTGCCAGTAGTCGGGCATCGTCGTATCAGCCCCAGCATTTT; cdr3_aa: CASSRASSYQPQHF
clone_size: -; d_call: TRBD1; v_call: TRBV5-1; cdr3_length: 14; j_call: TRBJ2-7; cdr3_nt: TGCGCCAGCGGGACCGGGACAGGGGGAATAGAGCAGTACTTC; cdr3_aa: CASGTGTGGIEQYF
clone_size: -; d_call: -; v_call: TRBV27; cdr3_length: 17; j_call: TRBJ2-1; cdr3_nt: TGTGCCAGCAGTTCCCGAACATCAGCTAGCTCCTACAATGAGCAGTTCTTC; cdr3_aa: CASSSRTSASSYNEQFF
clone_size: -; d_call: -; v_call: TRBV13; cdr3_length: 14; j_call: TRBJ2-1; cdr3_nt: TGTGCCAGCAGCTTCTCCAGGGCCGTGGATGAGCAGTTCTTC; cdr3_aa: CASSFSRAVDEQFF
clone_size: -; d_call: -; v_call: TRBV15; cdr3_length: 15; j_call: TRBJ1-1; cdr3_nt: TGTGCCACCAGCAGAGGGGACCTAGCAAACACTGAAGCTTTCTTT; cdr3_aa: CATSRGDLANTEAFF
clone_size: -; d_call: -; v_call: TRBV11-2; cdr3_length: 13; j_call: TRBJ2-5; cdr3_nt: TGTGCCAGCAGCTTGAACAGTCCCTACCCACCCTACTTC; cdr3_aa: CASSLNSPYPPYF
clone_size: few; d_call: -; v_call: TRBV19; cdr3_length: 14; j_call: TRBJ2-1; cdr3_nt: TGTGCCAGTAGTTTGGGGGAGTGGAACAATGAGCAGTTCTTC; cdr3_aa: CASSLGEWNNEQFF
clone_size: -; d_call: -; v_call: TRBV28; cdr3_length: 11; j_call: TRBJ2-7; cdr3_nt: TGTGCCAGCAGTTTCTCCTACGAGCAGTACTTC; cdr3_aa: CASSFSYEQYF
clone_size: -; d_call: TRBD1; v_call: TRBV27; cdr3_length: 14; j_call: TRBJ2-7; cdr3_nt: TGTGCCAGCGCACCCGGGACAGGGGGCTACGAGCAGTACTTC; cdr3_aa: CASAPGTGGYEQYF
clone_size: -; d_call: -; v_call: TRBV19; cdr3_length: 14; j_call: TRBJ1-5; cdr3_nt: TGTGCCAGTACCACCGGAACTAGCAATCAGCCCCAGCATTTT; cdr3_aa: CASTTGTSNQPQHF
clone_size: -; d_call: -; v_call: TRBV27; cdr3_length: 14; j_call: TRBJ1-5; cdr3_nt: TGTGCCAGCAGGGAAAGGGGAGGCTATCAGCCCCAGCATTTT; cdr3_aa: CASRERGGYQPQHF
clone_size: -; d_call: -; v_call: TRBV6-5; cdr3_length: 14; j_call: TRBJ1-1; cdr3_nt: TGTGCCAGCAGAAGGGACACCGTGGACACTGAAGCTTTCTTT; cdr3_aa: CASRRDTVDTEAFF
clone_size: -; d_call: -; v_call: TRBV12-5; cdr3_length: 12; j_call: TRBJ2-1; cdr3_nt: TGTGCTAGTGGTTCCCATATTCTTGAGCAGTTCTTC; cdr3_aa: CASGSHILEQFF
clone_size: -; d_call: -; v_call: TRBV9; cdr3_length: 15; j_call: TRBJ2-6; cdr3_nt: TGTGCCAGCAGCGCCCTACCCGAAGGGGCCAACGTCCTGACTTTC; cdr3_aa: CASSALPEGANVLTF
clone_size: -; d_call: -; v_call: TRBV7-9; cdr3_length: 15; j_call: TRBJ2-3; cdr3_nt: TGTGCCAGCAGCTCAGCGGTTCCTAGCACAGATACGCAGTATTTT; cdr3_aa: CASSSAVPSTDTQYF
clone_size: -; d_call: TRBD1; v_call: TRBV5-4; cdr3_length: 13; j_call: TRBJ2-7; cdr3_nt: TGTGCCAGCAGCGGGACAGGCTCCTACGAGCAGTACTTC; cdr3_aa: CASSGTGSYEQYF
clone_size: -; d_call: -; v_call: TRBV6-5; cdr3_length: 15; j_call: TRBJ2-7; cdr3_nt: TGTGCCAGCAGTTATCCGTCGGCCGCGAGGGACGAGCAGTACTTC; cdr3_aa: CASSYPSAARDEQYF
clone_size: -; d_call: -; v_call: TRBV7-7; cdr3_length: 12; j_call: TRBJ2-2; cdr3_nt: TGTGCTAGCAGCCCGAACACCGGGGAGCTGTTTTTT; cdr3_aa: CASSPNTGELFF
clone_size: -; d_call: -; v_call: TRBV28; cdr3_length: 15; j_call: TRBJ2-5; cdr3_nt: TGTGCCAGCAGTTTAATTGATGGGGGGCAGGAGACCCAGTACTTC; cdr3_aa: CASSLIDGGQETQYF
clone_size: -; d_call: -; v_call: TRBV7-2; cdr3_length: 16; j_call: TRBJ2-7; cdr3_nt: TGTGCCAGCAGCTTAGTGTCAGGGGGGCCCTCCTACGAGCAGTACTTC; cdr3_aa: CASSLVSGGPSYEQYF
clone_size: -; d_call: -; v_call: TRBV7-2; cdr3_length: 16; j_call: TRBJ1-4; cdr3_nt: TGTGCCAGCAGCTTAGGGGTTATAGCAACTAATGAAAAACTGTTTTTT; cdr3_aa: CASSLGVIATNEKLFF
clone_size: -; d_call: -; v_call: TRBV6-1; cdr3_length: 15; j_call: TRBJ1-3; cdr3_nt: TGTGCCAGCAGTGAAGACAGATACTCTGGAAACACCATATATTTT; cdr3_aa: CASSEDRYSGNTIYF
clone_size: -; d_call: TRBD2; v_call: TRBV28; cdr3_length: 17; j_call: TRBJ2-1; cdr3_nt: TGTGCCAGCAGCTATACCTCTAGCGGGAGGGCCTACAATGAGCAGTTCTTC; cdr3_aa: CASSYTSSGRAYNEQFF
clone_size: once; d_call: TRBD2; v_call: TRBV7-2; cdr3_length: 17; j_call: TRBJ2-7; cdr3_nt: TGTGCCAGCAGCTACGGACTAGCGGGGGGGAGCTCCTACGAGCAGTACTTC; cdr3_aa: CASSYGLAGGSSYEQYF
clone_size: -; d_call: TRBD2; v_call: TRBV7-8; cdr3_length: 15; j_call: TRBJ2-1; cdr3_nt: TGTGCCAGCAGCTTGGCCCTAGCGGGTTACAATGAGCAGTTCTTC; cdr3_aa: CASSLALAGYNEQFF
clone_size: -; d_call: -; v_call: TRBV2; cdr3_length: 13; j_call: TRBJ1-1; cdr3_nt: TGTGCCATCAAACTGACAGGCACCCTTGAAGCTTTCTTT; cdr3_aa: CAIKLTGTLEAFF
clone_size: once; d_call: -; v_call: TRBV5-1; cdr3_length: 15; j_call: TRBJ2-1; cdr3_nt: TGCGCCAGCAGCTTGGATCAGGGTACGGACAATGAGCAGTTCTTC; cdr3_aa: CASSLDQGTDNEQFF
clone_size: -; d_call: -; v_call: TRBV14; cdr3_length: 15; j_call: TRBJ1-4; cdr3_nt: TGTGCCAGCAGTCTTTGGACCGGGGTTGATGAAAAACTGTTTTTT; cdr3_aa: CASSLWTGVDEKLFF
clone_size: -; d_call: -; v_call: TRBV19; cdr3_length: 14; j_call: TRBJ2-3; cdr3_nt: TGTGCCAGTAGTCCGAACGAGGGCACAGATACGCAGTATTTT; cdr3_aa: CASSPNEGTDTQYF
clone_size: -; d_call: TRBD2; v_call: TRBV28; cdr3_length: 15; j_call: TRBJ2-7; cdr3_nt: TGTGCCAGCAGTCTTCCGACTAGCGGGACTTACGAGCAGTACTTC; cdr3_aa: CASSLPTSGTYEQYF
clone_size: -; d_call: -; v_call: TRBV6-5; cdr3_length: 13; j_call: TRBJ2-7; cdr3_nt: TGTGCCAGCGCTGCAGGGAGCTCCTACGAGCAGTACTTC; cdr3_aa: CASAAGSSYEQYF
clone_size: -; d_call: -; v_call: TRBV15; cdr3_length: 17; j_call: TRBJ1-5; cdr3_nt: TGTGCCACCAGCAGAGATTGGGGGGAAGGTGGCAATCAGCCCCAGCATTTT; cdr3_aa: CATSRDWGEGGNQPQHF
clone_size: -; d_call: TRBD1; v_call: TRBV18; cdr3_length: 13; j_call: TRBJ1-2; cdr3_nt: TGTGCCAGCTCACCCACAGGGGCCTATGGCTACACCTTC; cdr3_aa: CASSPTGAYGYTF
clone_size: -; d_call: TRBD1; v_call: TRBV6-6; cdr3_length: 16; j_call: TRBJ2-3; cdr3_nt: TGTGCCAGCAGTTACTTGGGACAGGCGTACACAGATACGCAGTATTTT; cdr3_aa: CASSYLGQAYTDTQYF
clone_size: -; d_call: -; v_call: TRBV7-9; cdr3_length: 16; j_call: TRBJ2-7; cdr3_nt: TGTGCCAGCAGCTCCATTATTCAGGGTAGTGGTTACGAGCAGTACTTC; cdr3_aa: CASSSIIQGSGYEQYF
clone_size: once; d_call: TRBD1; v_call: TRBV30; cdr3_length: 15; j_call: TRBJ2-1; cdr3_nt: TGTGCCTGGAGTGTACAGGGGGCGCTTATCTATGAGCAGTTCTTC; cdr3_aa: CAWSVQGALIYEQFF
clone_size: -; d_call: -; v_call: TRBV16; cdr3_length: 17; j_call: TRBJ2-2; cdr3_nt: TGTGCCAGCAGCCAATCCGCTGGGGCAGCTCCCGCCGGGGAGCTGTTTTTT; cdr3_aa: CASSQSAGAAPAGELFF
clone_size: -; d_call: -; v_call: TRBV6-5; cdr3_length: 11; j_call: TRBJ2-5; cdr3_nt: TGTGCCAGCAGTTATACCAGAGCCCAGTACTTC; cdr3_aa: CASSYTRAQYF